Below, 9 T cell receptor beta chains from the same sample are listed, as sequenced in a study of T cell changes during pregnancy in multiple sclerosis. Using immunoSEQ multiplex PCR, the repertoire was profiled, and TCRdb retains in-frame clones only, with some absent. The data hold about 24,000 clones, with roughly 90% observed a single time. The sample was CD8+ T cells from peripheral blood mononuclear cells, taken in the third trimester of pregnancy. Every receptor here comes from a female donor in good health, enrolled as a control in a pregnancy study.

V and J are TRBV4-2 and TRBJ1-5; unclear D gene. The germline V gene has CDR1 LGHNA and CDR2 YNFKEQ. The CDR3 loop spans 15 amino acids. The germline V and J ends were trimmed by 2 bases and 5 bases, with 13 bases remaining between them. The CDR3, as DNA: TGTGCCAGCAGCCAATTTGTGGCCGGGGATCAGCCCCAGCATTTT. It translates to CASSQFVAGDQPQHF.

The chain uses TRBV19 and TRBJ2-7; D is perhaps TRBD2 (5 bases). V was shortened by 3 bases and J by 5 bases, with 8 bases between the two germline ends. The V gene's germline CDR1 is LNHDA and CDR2 SQIVND (reference sequence). The CDR3 is 12 amino acids. DNA for the CDR3: TGTGCCAGTAGTATGGGAGTAGACGAGCAGTACTTC. It is translated as CASSMGVDEQYF.

The chain joins TRBV10-2 to TRBJ2-1; weak D call: TRBD1 (5 bases). CDR3 length: 16 residues. V was cut by 3 bases and J by 1 base, with 13 bases left in between. Germline CDR1 WSHSY, CDR2 SAAADI. In nucleotides, the CDR3 is TGCGCCAGCAGTGACCCCGACAGTCCATCCTACAATGAGCAGTTCTTC. Its protein is CASSDPDSPSYNEQFF.

This chain links TRBV27 with TRBJ1-2; D call uncertain. The germline V gene encodes CDR1 MNHEY and CDR2 SMNVEV (reference sequence). Trimming shortened V by 6 bases and J by 5 bases, and 19 bases separated the two germline ends. The CDR3 extends over 15 amino acids. The CDR3 loop is CASSPGSPPDYGYTF. DNA of the CDR3: TGTGCCAGCAGCCCGGGGTCGCCTCCAGATTATGGCTACACCTTC.

The rearrangement uses TRBV28 and TRBJ2-7; D possibly corresponds to TRBD1 (6 bases). Trimming stripped 4 bases from V and 4 bases from J, with 14 bases between. Germline values: CDR1 MDHEN, CDR2 SYDVKM. This CDR3 contains 14 residues. As DNA, the CDR3 is TGTGCCAGCAGTTCAAATAACAGGGAATACGAGCAGTACTTC. Translated, it gives CASSSNNREYEQYF.

The chain employs TRBV7-6 and TRBJ2-7, with 9 bases lining up with TRBD1. The CDR3 sequence is 14 residues long. Germline V CDR1 and CDR2: SGHVS, FNYEAQ. V dropped 5 bases and J dropped 5; count of bases not matched to a gene: 7. The CDR3 DNA sequence: TGTGCCAGCAGCCCCGGACAGGGGACCAACGAGCAGTACTTC. Its protein product is CASSPGQGTNEQYF.

This chain uses TRBV4-1 with TRBJ1-1, with 8 bases matching TRBD1. CDR1 is MGHRA, CDR2 YSYEKL, per germline. V trimming: 4 bases; J trimming: 7 bases; junction bases outside the gene matches: 14. The CDR3 sequence is 16 residues long. The CDR3 loop is CASSLRPRGRKGEAFF. The CDR3 nucleotides read TGCGCCAGCAGCCTTAGGCCCAGGGGGCGTAAGGGTGAAGCTTTCTTT.

The chain uses TRBV19 and TRBJ2-5, with TRBD1 as a possible D gene (6 bases). Trimming removed 1 base at V and 5 bases at J, with 14 bases between. CDR1 and CDR2 (germline): LNHDA, SQIVND (reference sequence). This CDR3 is built from 15 residues. The CDR3 DNA reads as TGTGCCAGTAGTATAGGATCAGGGGTAGCCGAGACCCAGTACTTC. It codes for CASSIGSGVAETQYF.

The chain has TRBV10-2 and TRBJ2-1; D gene unclear. The germline V gene encodes CDR1 WSHSY and CDR2 SAAADI. CDR3 length: 13 amino acids. V was cut by 0 bases and J by 4 bases, with 4 bases left in between. The CDR3, as DNA: TGCGCCAGCAGTGAGTCGGCATACAATGAGCAGTTCTTC. Protein product: CASSESAYNEQFF.